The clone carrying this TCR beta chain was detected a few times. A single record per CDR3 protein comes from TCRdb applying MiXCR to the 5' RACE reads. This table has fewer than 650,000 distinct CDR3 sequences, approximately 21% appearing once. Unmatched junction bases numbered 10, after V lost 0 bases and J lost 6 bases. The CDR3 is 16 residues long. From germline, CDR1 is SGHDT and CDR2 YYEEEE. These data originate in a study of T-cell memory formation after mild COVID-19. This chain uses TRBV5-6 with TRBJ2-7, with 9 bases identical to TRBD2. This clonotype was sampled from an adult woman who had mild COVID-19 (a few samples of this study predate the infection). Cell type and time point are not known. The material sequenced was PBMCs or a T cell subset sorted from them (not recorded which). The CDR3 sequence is CASSLVVTSGYSEQYF. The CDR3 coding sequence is TGTGCCAGCAGCTTGGTTGTGACTAGCGGTTATAGCGAGCAGTACTTC. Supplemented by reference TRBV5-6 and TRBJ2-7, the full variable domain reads DAGVTQSPTHLIKTRGQQVTLRCSPKSGHDTVSWYQQALGQGPQFIFQYYEEEERQRGNFPDRFSGHQFPNYSSELNVNALLLGDSALYLCASSLVVTSGYSEQYFGPGTRLTVT.